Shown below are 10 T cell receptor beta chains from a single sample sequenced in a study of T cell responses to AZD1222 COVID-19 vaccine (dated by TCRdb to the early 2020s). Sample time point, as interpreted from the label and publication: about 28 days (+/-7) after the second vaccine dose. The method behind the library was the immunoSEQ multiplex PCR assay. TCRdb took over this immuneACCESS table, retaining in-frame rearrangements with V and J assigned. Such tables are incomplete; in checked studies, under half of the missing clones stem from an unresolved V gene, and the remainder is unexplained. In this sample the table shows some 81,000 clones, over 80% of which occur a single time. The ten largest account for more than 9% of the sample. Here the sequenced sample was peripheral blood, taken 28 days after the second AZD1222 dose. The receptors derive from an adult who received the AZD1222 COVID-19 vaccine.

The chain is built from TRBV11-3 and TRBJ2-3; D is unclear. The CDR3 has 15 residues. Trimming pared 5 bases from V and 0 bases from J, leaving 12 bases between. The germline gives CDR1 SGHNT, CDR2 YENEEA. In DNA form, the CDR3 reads TGTGCCAGCAGCCGACAAGGAACAAGCACAGATACGCAGTATTTT. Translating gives CASSRQGTSTDTQYF.

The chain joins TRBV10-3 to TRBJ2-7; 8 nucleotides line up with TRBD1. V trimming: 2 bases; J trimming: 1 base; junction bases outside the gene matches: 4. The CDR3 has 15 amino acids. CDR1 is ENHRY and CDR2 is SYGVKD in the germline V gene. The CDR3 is CAISEGQGKSYEQYF. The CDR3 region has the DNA TGTGCCATCAGTGAGGGACAGGGTAAGTCCTACGAGCAGTACTTC.

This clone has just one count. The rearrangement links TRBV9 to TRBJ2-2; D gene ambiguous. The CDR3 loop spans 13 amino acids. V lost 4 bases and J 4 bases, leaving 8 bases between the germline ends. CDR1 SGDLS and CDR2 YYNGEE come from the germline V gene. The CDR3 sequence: CASSPGITGELFF. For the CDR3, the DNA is TGTGCCAGCAGCCCGGGTATCACCGGGGAGCTGTTTTTT.

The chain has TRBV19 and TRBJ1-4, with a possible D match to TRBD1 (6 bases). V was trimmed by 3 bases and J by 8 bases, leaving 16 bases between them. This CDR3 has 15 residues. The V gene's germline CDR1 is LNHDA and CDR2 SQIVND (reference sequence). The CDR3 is CASSIVGGAGEKLFF. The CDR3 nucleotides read TGTGCCAGTAGTATCGTTGGGGGCGCGGGGGAAAAACTGTTTTTT.

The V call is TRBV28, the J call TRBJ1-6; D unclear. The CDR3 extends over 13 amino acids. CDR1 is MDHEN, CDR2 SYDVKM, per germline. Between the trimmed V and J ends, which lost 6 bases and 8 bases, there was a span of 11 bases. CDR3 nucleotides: TGTGCCAGCAGGGGAGTGGCCTATTCACCCCTCCACTTT. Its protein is CASRGVAYSPLHF.

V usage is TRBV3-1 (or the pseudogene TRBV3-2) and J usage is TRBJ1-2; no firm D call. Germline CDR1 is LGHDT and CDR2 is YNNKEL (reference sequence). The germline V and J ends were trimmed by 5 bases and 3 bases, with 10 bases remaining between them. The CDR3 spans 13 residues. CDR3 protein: CASSFILDYGYTF. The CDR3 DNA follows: TGTGCCAGCAGCTTTATCTTGGACTATGGCTACACCTTC.

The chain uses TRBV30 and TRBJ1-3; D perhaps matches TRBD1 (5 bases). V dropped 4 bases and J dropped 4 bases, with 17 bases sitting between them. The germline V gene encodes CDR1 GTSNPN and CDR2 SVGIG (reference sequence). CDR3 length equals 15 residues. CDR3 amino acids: CAWNRGGGSGNTIYF. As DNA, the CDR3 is TGTGCCTGGAACCGCGGCGGGGGGTCCGGAAACACCATATATTTT.

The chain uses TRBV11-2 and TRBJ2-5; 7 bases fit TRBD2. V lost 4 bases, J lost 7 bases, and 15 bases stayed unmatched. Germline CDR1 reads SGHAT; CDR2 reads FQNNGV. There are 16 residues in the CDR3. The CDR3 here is CASSSPLLAPAVTQYF. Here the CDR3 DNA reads TGTGCCAGCAGCTCCCCTTTACTAGCGCCCGCAGTGACCCAGTACTTC.

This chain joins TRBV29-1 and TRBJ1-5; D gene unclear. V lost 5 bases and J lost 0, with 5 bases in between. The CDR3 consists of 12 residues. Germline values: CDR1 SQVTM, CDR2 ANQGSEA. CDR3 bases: TGCAGCGTTAGTGGTAGCAATCAGCCCCAGCATTTT. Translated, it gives CSVSGSNQPQHF.

The CDR3 DNA reads as TGTGCCAGCAGCCAAGATCCGGGATCCTGGGGATACGAGCAGTACTTC. Its protein product is CASSQDPGSWGYEQYF. The V and J genes are TRBV3-1 (or the pseudogene TRBV3-2) and TRBJ2-7, with a weak D call TRBD2 (5 bases). This CDR3 has 16 residues. CDR1 is LGHDT, CDR2 YNNKEL, per germline (reference sequence). V lost 0 bases to trimming and J lost 4 bases, with 16 bases between them.